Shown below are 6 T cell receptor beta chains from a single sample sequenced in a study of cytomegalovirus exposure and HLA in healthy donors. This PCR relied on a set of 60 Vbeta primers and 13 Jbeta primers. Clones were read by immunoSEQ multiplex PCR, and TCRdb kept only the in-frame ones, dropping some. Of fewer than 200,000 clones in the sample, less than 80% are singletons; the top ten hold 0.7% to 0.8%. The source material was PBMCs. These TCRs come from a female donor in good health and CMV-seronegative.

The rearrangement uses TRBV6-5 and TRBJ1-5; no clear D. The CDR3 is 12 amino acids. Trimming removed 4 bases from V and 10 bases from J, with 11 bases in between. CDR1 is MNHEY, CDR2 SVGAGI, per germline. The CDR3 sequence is CASSSWRGPQHF. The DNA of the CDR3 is TGTGCCAGCAGTTCTTGGCGAGGACCCCAGCATTTT.

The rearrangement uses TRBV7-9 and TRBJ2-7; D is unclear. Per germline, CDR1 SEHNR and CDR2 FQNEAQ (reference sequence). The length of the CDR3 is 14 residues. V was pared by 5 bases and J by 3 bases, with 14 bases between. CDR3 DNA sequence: TGTGCCAGCAGCCGCCCCGAGTCCCACTACGAGCAGTACTTC. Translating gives CASSRPESHYEQYF. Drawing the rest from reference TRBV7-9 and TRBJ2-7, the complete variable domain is DTGVSQNPRHKITKRGQNVTFRCDPISEHNRLYWYRQTLGQGPEFLTYFQNEAQLEKSRLLSDRFSAERPKGSFSTLEIQRTEQGDSAMYLCASSRPESHYEQYFGPGTRLTVT.

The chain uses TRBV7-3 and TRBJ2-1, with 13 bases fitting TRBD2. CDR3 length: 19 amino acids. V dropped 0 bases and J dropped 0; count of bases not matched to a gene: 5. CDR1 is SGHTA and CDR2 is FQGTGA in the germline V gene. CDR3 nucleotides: TGTGCCAGCAGCTTAACGGGACTAGCGGGATACCGCTCCTACAATGAGCAGTTCTTC. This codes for CASSLTGLAGYRSYNEQFF.

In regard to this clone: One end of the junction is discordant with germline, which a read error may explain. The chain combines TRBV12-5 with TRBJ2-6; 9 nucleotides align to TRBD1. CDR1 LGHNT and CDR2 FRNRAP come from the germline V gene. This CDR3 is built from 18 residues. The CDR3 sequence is CASGLAGTGLGGANGLTF. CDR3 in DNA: TGTGCTAGTGGTTTGGCCGGGACAGGGCTTGGTGGGGCCAACGGCCTGACTTTC.

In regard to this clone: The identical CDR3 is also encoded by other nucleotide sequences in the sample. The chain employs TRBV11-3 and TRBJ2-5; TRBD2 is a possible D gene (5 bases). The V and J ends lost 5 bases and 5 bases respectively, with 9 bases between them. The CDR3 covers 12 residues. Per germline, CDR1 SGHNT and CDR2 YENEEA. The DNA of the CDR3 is TGTGCCAGCAGCCCATCGGGGGAGACCCAGTACTTC. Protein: CASSPSGETQYF.

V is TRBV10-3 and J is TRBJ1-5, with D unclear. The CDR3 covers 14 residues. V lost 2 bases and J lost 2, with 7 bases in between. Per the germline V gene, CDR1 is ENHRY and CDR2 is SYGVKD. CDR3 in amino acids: CAISEEAGNQPQHF. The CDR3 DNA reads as TGTGCCATCAGTGAGGAGGCAGGCAATCAGCCCCAGCATTTT.